A single sample gave rise to the 25 T cell receptor beta chains below, sequenced in a study of cytomegalovirus exposure and HLA in healthy donors. Both 60 Vbeta primers and 13 Jbeta primers went into the PCR. Clones were read by immunoSEQ multiplex PCR, and TCRdb kept only the in-frame ones, dropping some. The sample comprises about 98,000 clones, roughly two thirds of which are singletons, and about 1.3% rests with the top ten. Sequenced input: PBMCs. All receptors derive from a female donor in good health and CMV-seronegative.

In this sample, this clone turned up a few times. This chain connects TRBV7-9 to TRBJ2-2, with D possibly matching TRBD2 (5 bases). V shed 5 bases and J shed 4 bases, with 11 bases lying between them. CDR1 is SEHNR, CDR2 FQNEAQ, per germline (reference sequence). The CDR3 is 14 amino acids. CDR3 in amino acids: CASSPSRGTGELFF. As DNA, the CDR3 is TGTGCCAGCAGCCCCTCCCGGGGCACCGGGGAGCTGTTTTTT.

This clone has only one observation. In DNA, the CDR3 is TGTGCCAGCAGTGGACATAACACTGAAGCTTTCTTT. It yields the protein CASSGHNTEAFF. This chain joins TRBV2 and TRBJ1-1; the D is unclear. The V and J ends lost 4 bases and 2 bases respectively, with 5 bases between them. CDR3 length equals 12 residues. The germline V gene has CDR1 SNHLY and CDR2 FYNNEI.

The chain uses TRBV6-6 and TRBJ2-3; D possibly corresponds to TRBD2 (6 bases). The CDR3 has 15 residues. Germline CDR1 and CDR2: MNHNY and SVGAGI (reference sequence). Trimming removed 6 bases from V and 0 bases from J, with 13 bases in between. CDR3 DNA sequence: TGTGCCAGCAGCCCTCCGGGACTCAGCACAGATACGCAGTATTTT. It is translated as CASSPPGLSTDTQYF.

This clone was seen only a few times. The V call is TRBV2, the J call TRBJ2-7; tentatively, D is TRBD1 (5 bases). Germline values: CDR1 SNHLY, CDR2 FYNNEI. The CDR3 is 13 residues long. Between the trimmed V and J ends, which lost 0 bases and 5 bases, there was a span of 8 bases. CDR3: CASSEAAGHEQYF. The CDR3 DNA is TGTGCCAGCAGTGAAGCCGCAGGGCACGAGCAGTACTTC.

V and J are TRBV15 and TRBJ2-5; 8 nucleotides agree with TRBD2. From germline, CDR1 is LNHNV and CDR2 YYDKDF (reference sequence). With V trimmed by 3 bases and J by 5 bases, 8 bases remained unmatched. This CDR3 spans 15 amino acids. The CDR3 reads CATSREREWGETQYF. Written as DNA, the CDR3 is TGTGCCACCAGCAGGGAGCGGGAGTGGGGGGAGACCCAGTACTTC.

This CDR3 is CASSFIRDRAHEQYF. The CDR3 DNA is TGTGCCAGCAGCTTTATCCGGGACAGGGCCCACGAGCAGTACTTC. The chain links TRBV5-6 to TRBJ2-7; 9 nucleotides match TRBD1. The V and J ends lost 2 bases and 5 bases, in that order; junction bases with no gene match: 8. The germline CDR1 and CDR2 sequences are SGHDT and YYEEEE. The CDR3 covers 15 residues.

This clone was observed a single time. Distinct nucleotide sequences in the sample also encode this CDR3. The V call is TRBV9, the J call TRBJ2-3; no firm D call. Germline V gene data show CDR1 as SGDLS and CDR2 as YYNGEE. The CDR3 is 15 amino acids. Trimming stripped 1 base from V and 0 bases from J, with 9 bases between. DNA of the CDR3: TGTGCCAGCAGCGTATCGGGTGGCAGCACAGATACGCAGTATTTT. Protein product: CASSVSGGSTDTQYF.

This chain connects TRBV7-8 to TRBJ1-4, with D possibly matching TRBD1 (6 bases). V lost 5 bases, J lost 8 bases, and 15 bases lay in between. The V gene's germline CDR1 is SGHVS and CDR2 FQNEAQ. The CDR3 is made up of 14 amino acids. CDR3 sequence reads: CASSPDTGGEKLFF. Here the CDR3 DNA reads TGTGCCAGCAGCCCCGACACGGGGGGCGAAAAACTGTTTTTT.

The gene calls are TRBV19 and TRBJ2-7; TRBD2 is a possible D gene (6 bases). The CDR3 loop spans 14 amino acids. Germline-derived CDR1 and CDR2 are LNHDA and SQIVND (reference sequence). The V and J ends lost 3 bases and 5 bases respectively, with 14 bases between them. The CDR3 DNA reads TGTGCCAGTAGTATTCCGGGGGAGGAAGACGAGCAGTACTTC. Its protein product is CASSIPGEEDEQYF.

This clone was counted between two and nine times. The chain joins TRBV25-1 to TRBJ2-6; D not resolved. The V gene lost 3 bases and the J gene lost 3 bases, with 9 bases spanning the gap. The germline V gene encodes CDR1 MGHDK and CDR2 SYGVNS. CDR3 length: 15 amino acids. The CDR3 loop is CASSDMRRGANVLTF. CDR3 sequence (DNA): TGTGCCAGCAGTGATATGAGGCGTGGGGCCAACGTCCTGACTTTC.

The rearrangement uses TRBV11-2 and TRBJ2-1; D is unclear. There are 13 residues in the CDR3. V shed 1 base and J shed 4 bases, with 5 bases lying between them. Germline V gene sequence: CDR1 SGHAT, CDR2 FQNNGV. CDR3 region: CASSLALYNEQFF. The CDR3 region has the DNA TGTGCCAGCAGCTTAGCCCTGTACAATGAGCAGTTCTTC.

The table lists this clone with a count of one. CDR3: CASSYNMNTEAFF. CDR3 bases: TGTGCCAGCAGTTATAACATGAACACTGAAGCTTTCTTT. The rearrangement joins TRBV7-9 to TRBJ1-1; D unclear. Per germline, CDR1 SEHNR and CDR2 FQNEAQ (reference sequence). V lost 6 bases to trimming and J lost 0 bases, with 8 bases between them. CDR3 length: 13 residues.

This clone was seen only a few times. The chain carries TRBV5-1 and TRBJ2-7, with D possibly being TRBD1 (5 bases). Germline V gene sequence: CDR1 SGHRS, CDR2 YFSETQ. V was trimmed by 1 base and J by 3 bases, leaving 11 bases between them. CDR3 size: 14 residues. CDR3 amino acids: CASSLSQGGYEQYF. CDR3 bases: TGCGCCAGCAGCTTGTCGCAGGGTGGCTACGAGCAGTACTTC.

The chain recombines TRBV5-1 with TRBJ2-1; D may be TRBD2 (6 bases). Deletions cut 5 bases from V and 3 bases from J, with 15 bases between. Germline values: CDR1 SGHRS, CDR2 YFSETQ. The CDR3 extends over 15 amino acids. The chain's CDR3 is CASSYIAGIYNEQFF. The CDR3 DNA is TGCGCCAGCAGTTATATCGCGGGGATCTACAATGAGCAGTTCTTC.

In DNA, the CDR3 is TGTGCCAGCCCCCGGACTACGCCCCATCCCATAAATGAGCAGTTCTTC. Translated, it gives CASPRTTPHPINEQFF. The V call is TRBV27, the J call TRBJ2-1, with a weak D call TRBD2 (6 bases). This CDR3 region has 16 residues. Looked up from germline, CDR1 is MNHEY and CDR2 is SMNVEV (reference sequence). Trimming took off 8 bases at V and 7 bases at J, with 24 bases between the two ends.

This rearrangement joins TRBV2 to TRBJ1-5; TRBD1 is a possible D gene (5 bases). CDR3 length equals 13 residues. Trimming stripped 6 bases from V and 3 bases from J, with 9 bases between. Germline V lookup: CDR1 SNHLY, CDR2 FYNNEI. The DNA of the CDR3 is TGTGCCAGCAGGGGGGACTACAATCAGCCCCAGCATTTT. It specifies CASRGDYNQPQHF.

The chain is built from TRBV6-5 and TRBJ2-7, with 7 bases matching TRBD1. The V gene's germline CDR1 is MNHEY and CDR2 SVGAGI. The CDR3 is made up of 13 amino acids. V gave up 5 bases and J gave up 1 base; unmatched junction bases: 2. The CDR3 protein is CASSLGQSYEQYF. The DNA for the CDR3 is TGTGCCAGCAGTCTGGGACAGTCCTACGAGCAGTACTTC.

The chain employs TRBV28 and TRBJ2-1; no clear D gene. Germline CDR1 and CDR2: MDHEN and SYDVKM. CDR3 length: 14 residues. V was cut by 6 bases and J by 5 bases, with 14 bases left in between. The CDR3 DNA is TGTGCCAGCAGCCGACCTCTAGACCACAATGAGCAGTTCTTC. Its translation: CASSRPLDHNEQFF.

Comment on this clone: An end of the junction differs from the germline gene, which may be a read error. The genes are TRBV7-7 and TRBJ2-7, with 9 bases lining up with TRBD1. CDR1 and CDR2 from the germline V gene are SSHAT and FNYEAQ (reference sequence). This CDR3 is 13 amino acids long. CDR3 loop: CASSTGQGYEQYF. Here the CDR3 DNA reads TGTGCTAGCAGCACAGGACAGGGGTACGAGCAGTACTTC.

The V and J genes are TRBV5-4 and TRBJ2-7; weak D call: TRBD1 (5 bases). The CDR3 sequence is 13 residues long. V lost 1 base and J lost 9, with 14 bases in between. CDR1 is SGHNT and CDR2 is YYREEE in the germline V gene (reference sequence). CDR3 DNA sequence: TGTGCCAGCAGCTTGTCCCCAGGGTACCCGCAGTACTTC. Its translation: CASSLSPGYPQYF. The whole variable domain, filled in from reference TRBV5-4 and TRBJ2-7, reads ETGVTQSPTHLIKTRGQQVTLRCSSQSGHNTVSWYQQALGQGPQFIFQYYREEENGRGNFPPRFSGLQFPNYSSELNVNALELDDSALYLCASSLSPGYPQYFGPGTRLTVT.

The chain recombines TRBV9 with TRBJ2-2; 8 bases match TRBD2. The germline gives CDR1 SGDLS, CDR2 YYNGEE. Trimming removed 2 bases from V and 4 bases from J; junction bases left unmatched: 7. The length of the CDR3 is 16 residues. The CDR3 protein is CASSVPGLVRTGELFF. Written as DNA, the CDR3 is TGTGCCAGCAGCGTTCCGGGACTAGTCCGCACCGGGGAGCTGTTTTTT.

This clone was seen once. The chain couples TRBV7-8 to TRBJ2-6, with unresolved D. CDR3 length: 16 residues. In germline, CDR1 is SGHVS, CDR2 FQNEAQ. V was cut by 0 bases and J by 0 bases, with 6 bases left in between. In DNA, the CDR3 is TGTGCCAGCAGCTTAGCTTTCGGCTCTGGGGCCAACGTCCTGACTTTC. It translates to CASSLAFGSGANVLTF.

This clone is a singleton in its sample. The chain recombines TRBV27 with TRBJ2-7, with D possibly TRBD1 on 6 matching bases. V lost 5 bases and J 2 bases, leaving 22 bases between the germline ends. Germline V gene lookup returns CDR1 MNHEY and CDR2 SMNVEV (reference sequence). The CDR3 runs 17 residues. The CDR3 region has the DNA TGTGCCAGCAGTCCCGAGACAGGCCCAAATCCAACCTACGAGCAGTACTTC. Translation: CASSPETGPNPTYEQYF.

This chain joins TRBV18 and TRBJ2-7; tentative D call: TRBD2 (5 bases). The V gene lost 2 bases and the J gene lost 1 base, with 12 bases spanning the gap. The V gene's germline CDR1 is KGHSH and CDR2 LQKENI. The CDR3 has 15 amino acids. CDR3 coding DNA: TGTGCCAGCTCACCATCGAGCGGATCTTCCTACGAGCAGTACTTC. It translates to CASSPSSGSSYEQYF.

The rearrangement joins TRBV28 to TRBJ2-2; TRBD1 matches at 7 bases. The CDR3 has 16 residues. Germline CDR1 MDHEN, CDR2 SYDVKM. With 5 bases clipped from V and 4 bases from J, the junction kept 10 bases outside the gene matches. CDR3 sequence reads: CASSQLTGWATGELFF. The CDR3 DNA reads TGTGCCAGCAGTCAACTGACAGGGTGGGCCACCGGGGAGCTGTTTTTT.